Sequencing of this TCR beta chain was carried out in a study of shared clonotypes between healthy human individuals. Study-level background: A couple of women and a few men aged 18 to 49 made up the donors.

The CDR3 runs 15 residues. CDR1 is SGHRS and CDR2 is YFSETQ in the germline V gene. With 1 base removed from V and 2 bases from J, the gap between germline ends came to 12 bases. TCRdb's copy holds only in-frame clones and misses some; the assay was immunoSEQ multiplex PCR. The table records over a million clones, around 95% of them present only once. The receptor was isolated from a man aged 25 to 40 in good health. The sample consisted of naive CD4+ T cells sorted from blood. Noted subset: CD45RA+ positively selected. This chain connects TRBV5-1 to TRBJ2-5; tentative D call: TRBD1 (5 bases). CDR3: CASSLSDSLQETQYF. The CDR3 bases are TGCGCCAGCAGCTTGTCAGACAGTCTACAAGAGACCCAGTACTTC.